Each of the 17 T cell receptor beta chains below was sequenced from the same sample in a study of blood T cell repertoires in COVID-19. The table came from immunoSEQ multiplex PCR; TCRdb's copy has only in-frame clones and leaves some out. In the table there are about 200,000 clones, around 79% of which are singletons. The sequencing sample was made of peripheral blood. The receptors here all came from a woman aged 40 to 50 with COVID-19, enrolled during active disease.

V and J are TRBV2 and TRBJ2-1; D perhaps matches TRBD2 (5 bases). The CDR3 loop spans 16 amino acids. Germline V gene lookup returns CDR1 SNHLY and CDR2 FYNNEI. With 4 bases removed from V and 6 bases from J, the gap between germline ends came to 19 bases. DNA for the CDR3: TGTGCCAGCAGTGTTCTGGGAAATTTCGGAGGCAATGAGCAGTTCTTC. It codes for CASSVLGNFGGNEQFF.

The CDR3 nucleotides are TGTGCCAGCAGCCTTAGAGGGGACAGCGAGCAGTACTTC. Translated, it gives CASSLRGDSEQYF. This chain joins TRBV7-9 and TRBJ2-7, with 7 bases that match TRBD1. This CDR3 has 13 residues. Germline CDR1 reads SEHNR; CDR2 reads FQNEAQ (reference sequence). V was clipped by 5 bases and J by 6 bases; unmatched bases: 7. Filled out from reference TRBV7-9 and TRBJ2-7, the complete variable domain reads DTGVSQNPRHKITKRGQNVTFRCDPISEHNRLYWYRQTLGQGPEFLTYFQNEAQLEKSRLLSDRFSAERPKGSFSTLEIQRTEQGDSAMYLCASSLRGDSEQYFGPGTRLTVT.

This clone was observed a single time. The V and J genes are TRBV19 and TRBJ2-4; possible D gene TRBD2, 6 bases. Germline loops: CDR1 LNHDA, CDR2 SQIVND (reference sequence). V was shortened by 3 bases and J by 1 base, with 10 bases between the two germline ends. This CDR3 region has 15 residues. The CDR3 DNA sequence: TGTGCCAGTAGTATCGCGGGAAGGGCCAAAAACATTCAGTACTTC. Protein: CASSIAGRAKNIQYF.

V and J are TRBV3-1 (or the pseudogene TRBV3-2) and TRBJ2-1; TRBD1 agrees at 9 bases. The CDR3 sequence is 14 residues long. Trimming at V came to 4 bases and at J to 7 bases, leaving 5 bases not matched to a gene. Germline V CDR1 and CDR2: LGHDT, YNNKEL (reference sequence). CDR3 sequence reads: CASSPRTGVNEQFF. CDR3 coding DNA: TGTGCCAGCAGCCCCCGGACAGGGGTTAATGAGCAGTTCTTC.

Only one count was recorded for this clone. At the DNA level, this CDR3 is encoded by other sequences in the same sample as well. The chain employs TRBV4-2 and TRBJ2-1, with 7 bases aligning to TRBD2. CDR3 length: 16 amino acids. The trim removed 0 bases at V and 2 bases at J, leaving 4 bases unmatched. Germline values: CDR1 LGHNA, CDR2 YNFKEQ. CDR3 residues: CASSQEAGTTYNEQFF. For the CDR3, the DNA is TGTGCCAGCAGCCAAGAGGCCGGGACTACCTACAATGAGCAGTTCTTC.

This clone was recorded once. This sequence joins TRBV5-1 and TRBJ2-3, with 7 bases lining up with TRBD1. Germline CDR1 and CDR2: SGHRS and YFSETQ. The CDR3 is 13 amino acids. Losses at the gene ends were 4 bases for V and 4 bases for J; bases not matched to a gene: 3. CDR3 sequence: CASSKDRADTQYF. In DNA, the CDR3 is TGCGCCAGCAGCAAAGACAGGGCAGATACGCAGTATTTT.

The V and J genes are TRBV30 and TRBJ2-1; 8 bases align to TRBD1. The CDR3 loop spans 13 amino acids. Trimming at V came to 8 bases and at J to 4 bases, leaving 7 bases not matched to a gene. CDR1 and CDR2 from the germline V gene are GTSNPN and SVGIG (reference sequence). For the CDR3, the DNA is TGTGCCCGGACAGGGTGGGATTACAATGAGCAGTTCTTC. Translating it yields CARTGWDYNEQFF.

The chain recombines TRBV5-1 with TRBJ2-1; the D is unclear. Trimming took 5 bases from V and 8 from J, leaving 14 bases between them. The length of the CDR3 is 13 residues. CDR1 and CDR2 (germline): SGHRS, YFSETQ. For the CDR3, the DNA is TGCGCCAGCAGTCTGGGCTTTTTAGATGAGCAGTTCTTC. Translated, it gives CASSLGFLDEQFF.

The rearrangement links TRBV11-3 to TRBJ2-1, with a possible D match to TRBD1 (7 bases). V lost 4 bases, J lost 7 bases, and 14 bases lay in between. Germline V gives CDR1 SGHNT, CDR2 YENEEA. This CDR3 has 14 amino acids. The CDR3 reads CASSSRGTENEQFF. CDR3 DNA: TGTGCCAGCAGCTCTCGGGGGACAGAGAATGAGCAGTTCTTC.

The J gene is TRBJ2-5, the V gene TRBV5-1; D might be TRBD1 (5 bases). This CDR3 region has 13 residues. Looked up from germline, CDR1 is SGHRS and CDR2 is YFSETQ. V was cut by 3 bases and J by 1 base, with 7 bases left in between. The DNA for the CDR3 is TGCGCCAGCAGCTACACAGGCCAAGAGACCCAGTACTTC. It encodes CASSYTGQETQYF.

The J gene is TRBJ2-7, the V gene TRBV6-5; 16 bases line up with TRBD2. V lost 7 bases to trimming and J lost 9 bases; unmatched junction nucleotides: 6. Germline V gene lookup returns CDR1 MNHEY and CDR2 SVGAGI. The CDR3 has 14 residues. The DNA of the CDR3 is TGTGCCAGCACAGGGACTAGCGGGAGGGCCGGGCAGTACTTC. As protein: CASTGTSGRAGQYF.

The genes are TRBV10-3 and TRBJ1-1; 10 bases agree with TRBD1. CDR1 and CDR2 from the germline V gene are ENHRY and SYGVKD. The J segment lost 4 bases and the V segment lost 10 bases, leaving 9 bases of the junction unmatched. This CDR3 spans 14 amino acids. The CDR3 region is CATDLGQGSTEAFF. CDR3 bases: TGTGCCACCGACCTGGGACAGGGGAGCACTGAAGCTTTCTTT.

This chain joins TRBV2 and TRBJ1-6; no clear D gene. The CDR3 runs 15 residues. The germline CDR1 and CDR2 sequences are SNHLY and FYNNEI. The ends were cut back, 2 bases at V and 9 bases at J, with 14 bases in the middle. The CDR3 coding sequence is TGTGCCAGCAGTGAAAATCTTCCAGGATTTTCACCCCTCCACTTT. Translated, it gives CASSENLPGFSPLHF.

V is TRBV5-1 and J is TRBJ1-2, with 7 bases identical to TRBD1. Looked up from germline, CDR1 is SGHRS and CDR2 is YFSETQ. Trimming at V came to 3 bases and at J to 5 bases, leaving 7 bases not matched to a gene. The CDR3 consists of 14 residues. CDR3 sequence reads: CASSSQGRGYGYTF. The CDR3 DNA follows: TGCGCCAGCAGCTCACAGGGGAGAGGGTATGGCTACACCTTC.

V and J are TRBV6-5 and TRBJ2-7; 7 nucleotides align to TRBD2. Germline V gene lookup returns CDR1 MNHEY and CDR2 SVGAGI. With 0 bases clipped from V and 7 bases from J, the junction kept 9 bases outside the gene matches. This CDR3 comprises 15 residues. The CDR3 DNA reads TGTGCCAGCAGTTACTCGCGCGGGGGTGAGGGTGAGCAGTACTTC. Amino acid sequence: CASSYSRGGEGEQYF.

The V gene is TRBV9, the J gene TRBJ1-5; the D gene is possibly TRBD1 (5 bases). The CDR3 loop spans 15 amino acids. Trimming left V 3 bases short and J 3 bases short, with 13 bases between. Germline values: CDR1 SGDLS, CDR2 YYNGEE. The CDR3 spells CASSADIGNNQPQHF. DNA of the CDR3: TGTGCCAGCAGCGCGGACATTGGGAACAATCAGCCCCAGCATTTT. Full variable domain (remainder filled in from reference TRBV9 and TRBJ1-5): DSGVTQTPKHLITATGQRVTLRCSPRSGDLSVYWYQQSLDQGLQFLIQYYNGEERAKGNILERFSAQQFPDLHSELNLSSLELGDSALYFCASSADIGNNQPQHFGDGTRLSIL.

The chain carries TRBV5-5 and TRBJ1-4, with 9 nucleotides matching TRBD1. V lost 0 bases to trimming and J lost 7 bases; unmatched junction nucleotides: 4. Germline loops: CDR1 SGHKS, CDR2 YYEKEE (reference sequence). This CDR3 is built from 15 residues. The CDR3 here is CASSLGWDRAEKLFF. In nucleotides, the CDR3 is TGTGCCAGCAGCTTGGGATGGGACAGGGCTGAAAAACTGTTTTTT.